These T cell receptor beta chains were read from a single sample in a study of shared clonotypes between healthy human individuals. TCRdb's table, derived via immunoSEQ multiplex PCR, lists solely in-frame clones and lacks some. The data show about 450,000 clones, roughly 77% seen once. The sample comprised PBMCs. The source of these receptors is a woman aged 40 to 50 in good health. Some clones in this sample may be carry-over from other donors' samples. CDR3s include the opening cysteine and the closing phenylalanine or tryptophan. D genes are given only for firm matches. Some rows have no size entry. The others give once, few or many, or a class for an expanded clone.

cdr3_aa | cdr3_nt | v_call | clone_size | j_call | d_call
CASSSYTDTQYF | TGTGCCAGCAGCTCCTACACAGATACGCAGTATTTT | TRBV11-1 | - | TRBJ2-3 | -
CASSLGATNEKLFF | TGTGCCAGCAGTTTGGGAGCAACTAATGAAAAACTGTTTTTT | TRBV27 | once | TRBJ1-4 | -
CASSGGPRDYGYTF | TGTGCCAGCAGTGGGGGACCACGGGACTATGGCTACACCTTC | TRBV6-5 | - | TRBJ1-2 | -
CASSRRTSGIPSYNEQFF | TGTGCCAGCAGCCGGAGGACTAGCGGGATCCCCTCCTACAATGAGCAGTTCTTC | TRBV7-8 | - | TRBJ2-1 | TRBD2
CASSAGTSGPNSYEQYF | TGCGCCAGCAGCGCCGGGACTAGCGGACCTAACTCCTACGAGCAGTACTTC | TRBV10-2 | - | TRBJ2-7 | TRBD2
CASSMGQGARTEAFF | TGTGCCAGTAGTATGGGACAGGGGGCGCGGACTGAAGCTTTCTTT | TRBV19 | once | TRBJ1-1 | TRBD1
CATSNGQLSTDTQYF | TGTGCCACCAGCAATGGACAGCTTAGCACAGATACGCAGTATTTT | TRBV15 | once | TRBJ2-3 | -
CASSLSYNEQFF | TGTGCCAGCAGTCTTAGTTACAATGAGCAGTTCTTC | TRBV28 | - | TRBJ2-1 | -
CASSSTGAYNEQFF | TGTGCCAGCAGTTCGACAGGGGCCTACAATGAGCAGTTCTTC | TRBV6-6 | - | TRBJ2-1 | TRBD1
CASRGQRDTQYF | TGTGCCAGCAGGGGACAGCGGGATACGCAGTATTTT | TRBV28 | - | TRBJ2-3 | TRBD1
CASSKVARGYEQYF | TGTGCCAGCAGCAAAGTGGCGAGGGGCTACGAGCAGTACTTC | TRBV21-1 | - | TRBJ2-7 | -
CAWSVQEGKAFF | TGTGCCTGGAGTGTACAGGAGGGAAAAGCTTTCTTT | TRBV30 | many | TRBJ1-1 | -
CASSPVDRVSNQPQHF | TGTGCCAGCTCACCGGTGGACAGGGTTAGCAATCAGCCCCAGCATTTT | TRBV18 | once | TRBJ1-5 | TRBD1
CASSPRAGSNIQYF | TGTGCCAGCAGCCCAAGGGCGGGGAGTAACATTCAGTACTTC | TRBV5-6 | few | TRBJ2-4 | -
CASRTAYSNQPQHF | TGTGCCAGTAGGACAGCGTATAGCAATCAGCCCCAGCATTTT | TRBV19 | - | TRBJ1-5 | -
CASSLAGVGSYTGELFF | TGTGCCAGCAGCCTAGCGGGAGTCGGCTCTTACACCGGGGAGCTGTTTTTT | TRBV13 | - | TRBJ2-2 | TRBD2
CAFRRDSFSEQYF | TGTGCCTTCCGCCGGGACTCATTCTCCGAGCAGTACTTC | TRBV10-3 | - | TRBJ2-7 | -